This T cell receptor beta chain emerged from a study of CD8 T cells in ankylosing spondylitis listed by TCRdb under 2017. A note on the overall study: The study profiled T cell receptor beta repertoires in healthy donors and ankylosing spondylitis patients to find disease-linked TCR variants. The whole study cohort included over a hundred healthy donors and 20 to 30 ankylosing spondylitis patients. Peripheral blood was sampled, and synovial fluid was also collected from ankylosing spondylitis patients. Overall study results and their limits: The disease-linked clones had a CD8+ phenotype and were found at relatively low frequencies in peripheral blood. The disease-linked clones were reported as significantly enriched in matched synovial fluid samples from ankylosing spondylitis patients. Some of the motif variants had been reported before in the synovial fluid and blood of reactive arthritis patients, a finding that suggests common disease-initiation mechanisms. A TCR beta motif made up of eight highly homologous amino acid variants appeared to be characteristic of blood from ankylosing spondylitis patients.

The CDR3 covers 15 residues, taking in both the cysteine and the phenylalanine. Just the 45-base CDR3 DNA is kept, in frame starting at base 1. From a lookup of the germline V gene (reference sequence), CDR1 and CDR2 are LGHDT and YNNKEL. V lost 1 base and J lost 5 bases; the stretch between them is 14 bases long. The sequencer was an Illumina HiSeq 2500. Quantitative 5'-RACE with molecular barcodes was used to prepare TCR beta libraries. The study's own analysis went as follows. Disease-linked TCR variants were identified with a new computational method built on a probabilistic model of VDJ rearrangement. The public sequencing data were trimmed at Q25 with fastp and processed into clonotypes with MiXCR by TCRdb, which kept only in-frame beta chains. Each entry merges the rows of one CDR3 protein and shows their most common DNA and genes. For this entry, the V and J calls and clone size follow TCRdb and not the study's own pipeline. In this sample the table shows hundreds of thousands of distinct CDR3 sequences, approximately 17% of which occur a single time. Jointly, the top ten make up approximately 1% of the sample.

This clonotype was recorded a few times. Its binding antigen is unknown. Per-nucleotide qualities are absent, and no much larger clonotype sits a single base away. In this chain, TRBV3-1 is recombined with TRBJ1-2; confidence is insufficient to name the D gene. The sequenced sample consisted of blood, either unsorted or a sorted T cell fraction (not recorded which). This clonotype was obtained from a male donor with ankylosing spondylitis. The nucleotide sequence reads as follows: TGTGCCAGCAGCCAAGCCACCGAGTCCCTATATGGCTACACCTTC. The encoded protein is CASSQATESLYGYTF. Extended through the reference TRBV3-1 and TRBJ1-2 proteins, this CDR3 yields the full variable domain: DTAVSQTPKYLVTQMGNDKSIKCEQNLGHDTMYWYKQDSKKFLKIMFSYNNKELIINETVPNRFSPKSPDKAHLNLHINSLELGDSAVYFCASSQATESLYGYTFGSGTRLTVV.